These 15 T cell receptor beta chains were all obtained from the same sample, sequenced in a study of read filtering for tumor transcriptome and immune sequencing. The library was built from roughly 400 ng RNA with molecular barcoded adaptors for alpha/delta and beta/gamma chains. TCRdb analysed the reads with MiXCR anew, one entry per CDR3 protein. The table has some 80,000 distinct CDR3 sequences, more than 9% seen once; the top ten hold under 15%. The sequenced sample consisted of a population of CD138-negative cells sorted from bone marrow. These receptors all come from a donor at least 40 years old with multiple myeloma.

This clonotype was seen repeatedly, ten times or more. The chain employs TRBV20-1 and TRBJ2-3, with D maybe TRBD1 (6 bases). Trimming pared 7 bases from V and 5 bases from J, leaving 13 bases between. Germline V gene data show CDR1 as DFQATT and CDR2 as SNEGSKA (reference sequence). The CDR3 loop spans 12 amino acids. CDR3: CSVPEQGDTQYF. CDR3 DNA: TGCAGTGTCCCGGAACAGGGAGATACGCAGTATTTT.

This clonotype has at least ten counts. This chain joins TRBV18 and TRBJ2-7; TRBD2 agrees at 8 bases. CDR1 and CDR2 (germline): KGHSH, LQKENI. The length of the CDR3 is 14 residues. V lost 3 bases to trimming and J lost 5 bases; unmatched junction nucleotides: 6. CDR3: CASSPSAGGHEQYF. CDR3 DNA: TGTGCCAGCTCACCGTCGGCGGGGGGCCACGAGCAGTACTTC.

This clonotype came up a few times. Since a far larger clone is one base different, this is likely a read error. V usage is TRBV7-3 and J usage is TRBJ2-1, with a weak D call TRBD1 (6 bases). From germline, CDR1 is SGHTA and CDR2 FQGTGA. The CDR3 covers 11 residues. CDR3 nucleotide sequence: TGTGCCAGCAGCTGGGGGCCTGAGCGGTTCTTC. Encoded protein: CASSWGPERFF.

This clonotype was counted between two and nine times. A much more abundant neighbour one base away suggests this may be a read error. This chain links TRBV28 with TRBJ2-1; 12 positions match TRBD2. CDR3 size: 16 residues. The V segment lost 8 bases and the J segment 3 bases; nucleotides outside the gene matches: 8. CDR1 and CDR2 (germline): MDHEN, SYDVKM. The CDR3 loop is CASGSPSGRGYNEQFF. The CDR3 region has the DNA TGTGCCAGCGGCTCCCCTAGCGGGAGGGGCTACAATGAGCAGTTCTTC.

This clonotype turned up a few times. The genes are TRBV5-1 and TRBJ1-5; 9 positions match TRBD1. Germline loops: CDR1 SGHRS, CDR2 YFSETQ. Trimming cost V 3 bases and J 2 bases; bases outside gene matches: 3. CDR3 length: 15 residues. This CDR3 is CASSWGQGGNQPQHF. In DNA, the CDR3 is TGCGCCAGCAGCTGGGGACAGGGAGGCAATCAGCCCCAGCATTTT.

The table lists this clonotype with a count of one. One base away lies a much larger clone, so this may be a sequencing read error. Likely a read error: the CDR3 ends without its conserved phenylalanine or tryptophan. The gene calls are TRBV11-1 and TRBJ2-3; D remains unclear. The germline V and J ends were trimmed by 5 bases and 6 bases, with 9 bases remaining between them. The CDR3 extends over 12 amino acids. Germline CDR1 SGHAT, CDR2 FQDESV (reference sequence). The DNA for the CDR3 is TGTGCCAGCAGCCCTGGAGTGGATACGCAGTATCTT. This encodes CASSPGVDTQYL.

This clonotype was found many times. V usage is TRBV19 and J usage is TRBJ1-2, with 7 bases aligning to TRBD1. Germline V gene lookup returns CDR1 LNHDA and CDR2 SQIVND (reference sequence). V was clipped by 5 bases and J by 6 bases; unmatched bases: 9. There are 14 residues in the CDR3. The CDR3 loop reads CASSVPGTVNGYTF. CDR3 in DNA: TGTGCCAGTAGTGTCCCCGGGACAGTCAATGGCTACACCTTC.

This clonotype was detected ten times or more. The V call is TRBV15, the J call TRBJ2-7; no clear D gene. The CDR3 runs to 15 residues. Looked up from germline, CDR1 is LNHNV and CDR2 is YYDKDF (reference sequence). V was trimmed by 0 bases and J by 1 base, leaving 10 bases between them. CDR3 DNA: TGTGCCACCAGCAGAGATCCAGCAGGTTCCTACGAGCAGTACTTC. Encoded protein: CATSRDPAGSYEQYF. Full variable domain (outside the CDR3, taken from reference TRBV15 and TRBJ2-7): DAMVIQNPRYQVTQFGKPVTLSCSQTLNHNVMYWYQQKSSQAPKLLFHYYDKDFNNEADTPDNFQSRRPNTSFCFLDIRSPGLGDTAMYLCATSRDPAGSYEQYFGPGTRLTVT.

This clonotype was seen at least ten times. A single base separates this from a much larger clone, so it may be a read error. The CDR3 carries no conserved terminal phenylalanine or tryptophan, so it likely arises from a read error. The V call is TRBV7-2, the J call TRBJ2-1, with 8 bases fitting TRBD2. This CDR3 is 15 amino acids long. Germline V gene lookup returns CDR1 SGHTA and CDR2 FQGNSA. V trimming: 5 bases; J trimming: 8 bases; junction bases outside the gene matches: 11. Here the CDR3 reads CASSRTGTRTYEQFI. The CDR3 region has the DNA TGTGCCAGCAGCCGTACCGGGACTAGGACCTATGAGCAGTTCATC.

This clonotype was seen ten or more times. This sequence joins TRBV20-1 and TRBJ2-5, with TRBD2 identical over 7 bases. The germline V gene encodes CDR1 DFQATT and CDR2 SNEGSKA (reference sequence). The CDR3 contains 13 residues. The J segment lost 2 bases and the V segment lost 6 bases, leaving 6 bases of the junction unmatched. DNA for the CDR3: TGCAGTGCCTTCCGAGCGGGGCAAGAGACCCAGTACTTC. Protein sequence: CSAFRAGQETQYF.

This clonotype turned up a few times. The chain uses TRBV5-1 and TRBJ2-1, with a possible D match to TRBD2 (6 bases). Trimming took 1 base from V and 9 from J, leaving 14 bases between them. The CDR3 contains 14 residues. Germline assignment: CDR1 SGHRS and CDR2 YFSETQ. As DNA, the CDR3 is TGCGCCAGCAGCTTGATAGAGACTAGGGGTGAGCAGTTCTTC. This codes for CASSLIETRGEQFF.

This clonotype was detected a few times. A single base separates this from a much larger clone, so it may be a read error. The V gene is TRBV20-1, the J gene TRBJ2-3, with TRBD2 as a possible D gene (5 bases). Trimming removed 1 base at V and 1 base at J, with 18 bases between. The CDR3 is 17 amino acids. CDR1 and CDR2 from the germline V gene are DFQATT and SNEGSKA (reference sequence). The DNA for the CDR3 is TGCAGTGCTAGAGGTCCCCGCCAGGCCGGGGGCACAGATACGCAGTATTTT. This codes for CSARGPRQAGGTDTQYF.

The rearrangement joins TRBV6-5 to TRBJ2-7, with D perhaps assigned TRBD1 or TRBD2 (5 bases each). Germline V gene sequence: CDR1 MNHEY, CDR2 SVGAGI. Trimming took 5 bases from V and 0 from J, leaving 8 bases between them. The CDR3 totals 13 residues. CDR3 loop: CASSRDDSYEQYF. The CDR3 DNA follows: TGTGCCAGCAGTCGGGACGACTCCTACGAGCAGTACTTC.

This clonotype was seen many times. This chain connects TRBV13 to TRBJ2-1; weak D call: TRBD1 (6 bases). There are 15 residues in the CDR3. In germline, CDR1 is PRHDT, CDR2 FYEKMQ (reference sequence). Trimming removed 5 bases at V and 3 bases at J, with 14 bases between. CDR3 coding DNA: TGTGCCAGCAGCCCCCAGTACAGGGTCTACAATGAGCAGTTCTTC. Amino acid sequence: CASSPQYRVYNEQFF.

This clonotype was counted only a few times. This chain uses TRBV7-8 with TRBJ2-2, with D unclear. Germline V gene lookup returns CDR1 SGHVS and CDR2 FQNEAQ. CDR3 length: 14 residues. The V end was cut by 5 bases, the J end by 9 bases, with 16 bases between. The CDR3 here is CASSPYSESRELFF. The CDR3 nucleotides read TGTGCCAGCAGCCCCTATTCGGAGTCCAGGGAGCTGTTTTTT. Using reference TRBV7-8 and TRBJ2-2 for the parts outside the CDR3, the full variable domain is GAGVSQSPRYKVAKRGQDVALRCDPISGHVSLFWYQQALGQGPEFLTYFQNEAQLDKSGLPSDRFFAERPEGSVSTLKIQRTQQEDSAVYLCASSPYSESRELFFGEGSRLTVL.